The source of this T cell receptor beta chain is a study of early T cells in non-severe SARS-CoV-2 infection. TCRdb itself ran the 5' RACE reads through MiXCR, one entry per CDR3 protein. The sample includes 90,000 to 130,000 distinct CDR3 sequences, around 12% seen only once; the top ten take 3.8%. Trimming took off 0 bases at V and 5 bases at J, with 11 bases between the two ends. The CDR3 spans 14 residues. Germline V CDR1 and CDR2: KGHSH, LQKENI. The chain combines TRBV18 with TRBJ2-7; D is possibly TRBD2 (6 bases). The starting material was whole blood, obtained at baseline. The receptor comes from an adult who was a healthcare worker with PCR-confirmed SARS-CoV-2 infection or an uninfected control (not recorded which). In DNA form, the CDR3 reads TGTGCCAGCTCACCACCAAGGGGAGGAAACGAGCAGTACTTC. Translation: CASSPPRGGNEQYF.